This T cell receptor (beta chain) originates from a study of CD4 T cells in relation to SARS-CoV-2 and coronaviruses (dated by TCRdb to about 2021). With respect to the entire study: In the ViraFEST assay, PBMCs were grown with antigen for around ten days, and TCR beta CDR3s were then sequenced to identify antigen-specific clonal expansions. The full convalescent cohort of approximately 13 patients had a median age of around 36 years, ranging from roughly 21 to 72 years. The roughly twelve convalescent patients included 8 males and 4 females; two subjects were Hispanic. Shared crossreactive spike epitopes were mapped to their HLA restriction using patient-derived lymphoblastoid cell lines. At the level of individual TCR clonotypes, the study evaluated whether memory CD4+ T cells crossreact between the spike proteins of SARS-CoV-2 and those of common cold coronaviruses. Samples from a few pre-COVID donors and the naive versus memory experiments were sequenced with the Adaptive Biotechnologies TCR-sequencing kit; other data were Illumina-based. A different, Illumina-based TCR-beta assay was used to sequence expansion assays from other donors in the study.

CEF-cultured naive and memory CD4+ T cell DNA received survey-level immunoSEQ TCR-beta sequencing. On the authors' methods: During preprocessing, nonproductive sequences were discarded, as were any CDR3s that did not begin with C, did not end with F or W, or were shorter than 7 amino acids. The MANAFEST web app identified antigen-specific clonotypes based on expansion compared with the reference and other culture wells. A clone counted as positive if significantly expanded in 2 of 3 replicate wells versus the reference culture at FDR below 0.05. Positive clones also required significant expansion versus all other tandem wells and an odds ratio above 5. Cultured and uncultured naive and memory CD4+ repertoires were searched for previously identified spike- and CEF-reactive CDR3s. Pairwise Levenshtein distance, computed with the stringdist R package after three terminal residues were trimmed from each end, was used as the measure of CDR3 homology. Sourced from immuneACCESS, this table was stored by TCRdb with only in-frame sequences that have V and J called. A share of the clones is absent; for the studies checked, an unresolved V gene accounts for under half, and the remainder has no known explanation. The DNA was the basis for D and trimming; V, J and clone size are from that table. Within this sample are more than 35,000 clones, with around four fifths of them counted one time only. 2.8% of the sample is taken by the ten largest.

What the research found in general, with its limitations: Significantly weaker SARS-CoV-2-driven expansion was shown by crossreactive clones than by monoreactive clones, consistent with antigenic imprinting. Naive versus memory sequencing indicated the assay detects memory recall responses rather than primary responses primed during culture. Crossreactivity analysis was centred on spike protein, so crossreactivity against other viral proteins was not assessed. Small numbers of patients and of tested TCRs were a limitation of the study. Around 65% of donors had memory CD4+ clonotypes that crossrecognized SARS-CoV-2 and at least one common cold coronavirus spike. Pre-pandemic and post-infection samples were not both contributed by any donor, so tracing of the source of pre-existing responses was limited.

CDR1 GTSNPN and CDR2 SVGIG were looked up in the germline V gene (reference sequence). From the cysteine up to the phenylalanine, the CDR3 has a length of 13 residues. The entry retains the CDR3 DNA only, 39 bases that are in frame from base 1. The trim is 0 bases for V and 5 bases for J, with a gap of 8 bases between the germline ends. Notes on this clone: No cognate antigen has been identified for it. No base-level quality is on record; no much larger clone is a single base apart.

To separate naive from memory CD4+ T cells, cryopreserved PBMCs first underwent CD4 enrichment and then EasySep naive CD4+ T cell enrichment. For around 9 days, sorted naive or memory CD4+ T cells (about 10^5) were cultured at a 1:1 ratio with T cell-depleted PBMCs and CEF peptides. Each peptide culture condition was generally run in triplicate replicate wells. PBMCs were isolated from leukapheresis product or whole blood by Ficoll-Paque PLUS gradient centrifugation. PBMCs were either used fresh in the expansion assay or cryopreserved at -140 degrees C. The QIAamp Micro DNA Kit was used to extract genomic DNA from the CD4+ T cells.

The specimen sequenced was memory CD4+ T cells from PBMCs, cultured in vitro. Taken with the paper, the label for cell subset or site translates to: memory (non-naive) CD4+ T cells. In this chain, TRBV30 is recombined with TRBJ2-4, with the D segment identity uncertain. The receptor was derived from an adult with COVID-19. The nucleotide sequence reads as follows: TGTGCCTGGAGTGTCGGAAGGCAAAACATTCAGTACTTC. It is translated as CAWSVGRQNIQYF.